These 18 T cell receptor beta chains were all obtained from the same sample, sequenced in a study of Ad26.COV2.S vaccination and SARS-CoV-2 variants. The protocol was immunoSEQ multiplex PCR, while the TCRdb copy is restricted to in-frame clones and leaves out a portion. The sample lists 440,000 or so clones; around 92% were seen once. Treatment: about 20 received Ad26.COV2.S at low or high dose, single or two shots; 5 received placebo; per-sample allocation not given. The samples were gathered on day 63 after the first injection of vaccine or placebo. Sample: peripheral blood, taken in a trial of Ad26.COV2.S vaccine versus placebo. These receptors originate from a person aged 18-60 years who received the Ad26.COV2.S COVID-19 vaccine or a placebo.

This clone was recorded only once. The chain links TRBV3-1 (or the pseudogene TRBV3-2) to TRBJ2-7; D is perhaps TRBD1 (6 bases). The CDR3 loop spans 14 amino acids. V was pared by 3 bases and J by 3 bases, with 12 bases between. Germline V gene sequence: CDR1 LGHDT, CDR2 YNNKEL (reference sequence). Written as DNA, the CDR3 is TGTGCCAGCAGCCATCCCGGGACAATCTACGAGCAGTACTTC. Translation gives CASSHPGTIYEQYF.

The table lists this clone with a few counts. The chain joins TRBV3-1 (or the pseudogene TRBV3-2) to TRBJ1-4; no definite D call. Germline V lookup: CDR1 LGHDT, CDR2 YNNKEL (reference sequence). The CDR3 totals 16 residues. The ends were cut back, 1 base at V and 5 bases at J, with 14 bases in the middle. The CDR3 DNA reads TGTGCCAGCAGCCAAGGGAGCGTCCGCGGGAATGAAAAACTGTTTTTT. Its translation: CASSQGSVRGNEKLFF.

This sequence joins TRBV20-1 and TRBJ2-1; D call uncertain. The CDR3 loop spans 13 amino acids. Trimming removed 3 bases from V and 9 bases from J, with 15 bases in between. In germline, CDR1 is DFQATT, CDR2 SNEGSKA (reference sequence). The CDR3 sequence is CSASGMSWGEQFF. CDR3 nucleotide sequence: TGCAGTGCTAGTGGCATGAGCTGGGGTGAGCAGTTCTTC.

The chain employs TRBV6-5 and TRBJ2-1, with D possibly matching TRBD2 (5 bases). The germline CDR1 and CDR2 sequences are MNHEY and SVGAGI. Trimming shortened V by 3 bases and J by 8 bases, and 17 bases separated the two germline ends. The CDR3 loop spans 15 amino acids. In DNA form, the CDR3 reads TGTGCCAGCAGTTATAGGAGAGGGTTGAAGGATGAGCAGTTCTTC. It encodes CASSYRRGLKDEQFF.

In DNA form, the CDR3 reads TGTGCCAGCAGCCGGGTGGACAGGCCTTTGGAGCAGTACTTC. Its protein is CASSRVDRPLEQYF. The genes are TRBV7-9 and TRBJ2-7, with 7 bases that match TRBD1. The CDR3 contains 14 residues. The germline CDR1 and CDR2 sequences are SEHNR and FQNEAQ (reference sequence). Germline trimming cut 5 bases from V and 7 bases from J; bases unmatched to any gene: 11.

The CDR3 coding sequence is TGTGCCAGCAGCTTAGGGACTGATAATTCACCCCTCCACTTT. Its translation: CASSLGTDNSPLHF. The V gene is TRBV7-6, the J gene TRBJ1-6; D unclear. Trimming shortened V by 1 base and J by 5 bases, and 6 bases separated the two germline ends. The CDR3 has 14 residues. Germline V gene sequence: CDR1 SGHVS, CDR2 FNYEAQ. Together with reference TRBV7-6 and TRBJ1-6, the CDR3 gives the full variable domain: GAGVSQSPRYKVTKRGQDVALRCDPISGHVSLYWYRQALGQGPEFLTYFNYEAQQDKSGLPNDRFSAERPEGSISTLTIQRTEQRDSAMYRCASSLGTDNSPLHFGNGTRLTVT.

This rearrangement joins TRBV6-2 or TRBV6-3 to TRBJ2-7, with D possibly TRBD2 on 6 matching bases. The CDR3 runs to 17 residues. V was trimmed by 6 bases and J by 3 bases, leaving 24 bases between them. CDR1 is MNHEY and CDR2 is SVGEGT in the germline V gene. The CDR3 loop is CASSNPRRLVGLYEQYF. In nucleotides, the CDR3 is TGTGCCAGCAGCAATCCCCGTCGACTAGTGGGGCTCTACGAGCAGTACTTC.

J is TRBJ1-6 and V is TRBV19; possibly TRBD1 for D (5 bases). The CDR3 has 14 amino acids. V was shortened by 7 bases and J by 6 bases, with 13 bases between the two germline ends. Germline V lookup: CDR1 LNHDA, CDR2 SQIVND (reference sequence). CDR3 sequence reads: CASKLGQGNSPLHF. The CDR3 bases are TGTGCCAGTAAATTGGGGCAGGGTAATTCACCCCTCCACTTT.

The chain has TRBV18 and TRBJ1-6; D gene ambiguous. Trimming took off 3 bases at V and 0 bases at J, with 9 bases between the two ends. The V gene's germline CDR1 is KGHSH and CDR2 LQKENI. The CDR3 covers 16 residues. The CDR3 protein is CASSPGESSYNSPLHF. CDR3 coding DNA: TGTGCCAGCTCACCTGGGGAGAGCTCCTATAATTCACCCCTCCACTTT.

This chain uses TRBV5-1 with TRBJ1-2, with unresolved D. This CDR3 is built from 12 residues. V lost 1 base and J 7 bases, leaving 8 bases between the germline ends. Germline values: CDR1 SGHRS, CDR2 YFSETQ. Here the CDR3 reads CASSLKGLGYTF. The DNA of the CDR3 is TGCGCCAGCAGCTTGAAGGGCCTTGGCTACACCTTC.

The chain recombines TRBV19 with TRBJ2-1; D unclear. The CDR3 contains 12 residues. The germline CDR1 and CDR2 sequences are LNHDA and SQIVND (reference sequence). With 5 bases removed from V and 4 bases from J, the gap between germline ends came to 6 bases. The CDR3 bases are TGTGCCAGTAGTGCGCATTACAATGAGCAGTTCTTC. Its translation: CASSAHYNEQFF.

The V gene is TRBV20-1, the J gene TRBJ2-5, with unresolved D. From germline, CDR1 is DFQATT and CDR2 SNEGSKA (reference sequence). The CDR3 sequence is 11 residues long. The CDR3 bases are TGCAGCATTGGGCTCGGAAAGACCCAGTACTTC. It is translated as CSIGLGKTQYF.

CDR3 loop: CASSQDGGPGNTIYF. The CDR3 DNA reads as TGTGCCAGCAGCCAAGATGGCGGGCCTGGAAACACCATATATTTT. V is TRBV3-1 (or the pseudogene TRBV3-2) and J is TRBJ1-3, with D unclear. The CDR3 extends over 15 amino acids. The germline V gene encodes CDR1 LGHDT and CDR2 YNNKEL (reference sequence). Trimming pared 0 bases from V and 2 bases from J, leaving 8 bases between.

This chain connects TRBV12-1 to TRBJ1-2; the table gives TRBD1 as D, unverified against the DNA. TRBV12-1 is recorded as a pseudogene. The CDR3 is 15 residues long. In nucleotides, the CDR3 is TGTGCCAGCAGAGAGACAGGGGCCGGGGACTATGGCTACACCTTC. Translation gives CASRETGAGDYGYTF.

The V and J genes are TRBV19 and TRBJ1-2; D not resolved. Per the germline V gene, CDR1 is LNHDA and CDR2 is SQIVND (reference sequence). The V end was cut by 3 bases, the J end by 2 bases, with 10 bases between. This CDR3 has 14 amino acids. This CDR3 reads CASSIGGVNYGYTF. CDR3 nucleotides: TGTGCCAGTAGTATTGGCGGGGTAAACTATGGCTACACCTTC. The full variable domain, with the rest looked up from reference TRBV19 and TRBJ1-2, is DGGITQSPKYLFRKEGQNVTLSCEQNLNHDAMYWYRQDPGQGLRLIYYSQIVNDFQKGDIAEGYSVSREKKESFPLTVTSAQKNPTAFYLCASSIGGVNYGYTFGSGTRLTVV.

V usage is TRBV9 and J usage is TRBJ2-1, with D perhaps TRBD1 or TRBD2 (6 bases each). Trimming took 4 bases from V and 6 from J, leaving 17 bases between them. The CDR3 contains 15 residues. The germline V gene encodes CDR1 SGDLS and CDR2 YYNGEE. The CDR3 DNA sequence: TGTGCCAGCAGCCTAGTAAGTGGGGGGCTCAATGAGCAGTTCTTC. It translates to CASSLVSGGLNEQFF.

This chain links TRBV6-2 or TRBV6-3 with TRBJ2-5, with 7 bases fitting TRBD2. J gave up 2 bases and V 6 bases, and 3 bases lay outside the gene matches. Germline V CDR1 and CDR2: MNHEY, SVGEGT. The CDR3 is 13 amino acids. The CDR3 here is CASSGTTQETQYF. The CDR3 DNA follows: TGTGCCAGCAGCGGGACTACGCAAGAGACCCAGTACTTC.

CDR3 coding DNA: TGCGCCAGCAGTGAGGGGGGACTAGCGGGGGGCCAATACAATGAGCAGTTCTTC. It codes for CASSEGGLAGGQYNEQFF. The gene calls are TRBV10-2 and TRBJ2-1; 15 nucleotides line up with TRBD2. The germline V gene encodes CDR1 WSHSY and CDR2 SAAADI. This CDR3 is built from 18 residues. With V trimmed by 2 bases and J by 4 bases, 6 bases remained unmatched.